This TCR beta chain is drawn from a study of blood T cell repertoires in COVID-19. At the level of the study: Samples came from the United States, Italy and Spain, spanning acute and convalescent COVID-19. PBMCs, B-cell-depleted T cells, or T cells provided the cDNA or gDNA that made up the material.

The J segment lost 3 bases and the V segment lost 3 bases, leaving 7 bases of the junction unmatched. Germline lookup yields CDR1 KGHSH and CDR2 LQKENI. The CDR3 length is 15 residues. In the authors' methods: Nucleated cell number was recorded as an estimate derived from reference gene primer amplification. TCRdb's table, derived via immunoSEQ multiplex PCR, lists solely in-frame clones and lacks some. V and J calls plus clone size are reproduced from that table; the DNA served to infer D and trimming. The sample carries 80,000 to 100,000 clones, about 77% recorded once. This TCR came from a human donor in a cohort sampled during active COVID-19. Specimen: peripheral blood. V is TRBV18 and J is TRBJ2-5; TRBD1 matches at 7 bases. The DNA for the CDR3 is TGTGCCAGCTCACCCTTTACCGGGACAGAAGAGACCCAGTACTTC. Amino acid sequence: CASSPFTGTEETQYF.